These 13 T cell receptor beta chains came from one sample sequenced in a study of shared clonotypes between healthy human individuals. Clones were read by immunoSEQ multiplex PCR, and TCRdb kept only the in-frame ones, dropping some. The repertoire has 2 million to 2.5 million clones, 85% to 95% of them found once; the top ten carry approximately 0.4%. Sequenced material: naive CD4+ T cells from PBMCs. Subset here: CD45RA+ positively selected. The source of these receptors is a man aged 18-30 years in good health. Some clones in this sample may be carry-over from other donors' samples.

The CDR3 reads CASSPRQGATQPQHF. Here the CDR3 DNA reads TGTGCCAGCAGTCCTCGACAGGGGGCGACTCAGCCCCAGCATTTT. The genes are TRBV27 and TRBJ1-5, with 10 bases matching TRBD1. This CDR3 has 15 amino acids. The V and J ends lost 5 bases and 6 bases, in that order; junction bases with no gene match: 7. Germline loops: CDR1 MNHEY, CDR2 SMNVEV (reference sequence).

The gene calls are TRBV5-6 and TRBJ2-7; the match to TRBD2 covers 9 bases. The CDR3 totals 15 residues. The germline CDR1 and CDR2 sequences are SGHDT and YYEEEE. J gave up 0 bases and V 4 bases, and 5 bases lay outside the gene matches. The CDR3 region has the DNA TGTGCCAGCAGCCTTAGCGGGAGAAGCTCCTACGAGCAGTACTTC. As protein: CASSLSGRSSYEQYF. Supplemented by reference TRBV5-6 and TRBJ2-7, the full variable domain reads DAGVTQSPTHLIKTRGQQVTLRCSPKSGHDTVSWYQQALGQGPQFIFQYYEEEERQRGNFPDRFSGHQFPNYSSELNVNALLLGDSALYLCASSLSGRSSYEQYFGPGTRLTVT.

The chain links TRBV7-9 to TRBJ2-1, with TRBD1 as a possible D gene (5 bases). CDR1 SEHNR and CDR2 FQNEAQ come from the germline V gene (reference sequence). The CDR3 has 15 residues. V was trimmed by 8 bases and J by 4 bases, leaving 18 bases between them. CDR3 bases: TGTGCCAGCGGGAAACAGGTTATGGGTTACAATGAGCAGTTCTTC. Residues: CASGKQVMGYNEQFF. The complete variable domain, with remaining parts taken from reference TRBV7-9 and TRBJ2-1, reads DTGVSQNPRHKITKRGQNVTFRCDPISEHNRLYWYRQTLGQGPEFLTYFQNEAQLEKSRLLSDRFSAERPKGSFSTLEIQRTEQGDSAMYLCASGKQVMGYNEQFFGPGTRLTVL.

The table lists this clone with a count of one. This chain uses TRBV9 with TRBJ1-5; no definite D call. The CDR3 is made up of 15 amino acids. The germline CDR1 and CDR2 sequences are SGDLS and YYNGEE. The V end was cut by 3 bases, the J end by 6 bases, with 16 bases between. The CDR3 region has the DNA TGTGCCAGCAGCGGTGGTGGCCTCGAGGGTCAGCCCCAGCATTTT. This translates into CASSGGGLEGQPQHF.

Only one count was recorded for this clone. The chain employs TRBV6-1 and TRBJ2-1, with a possible D match to TRBD2 (5 bases). Germline-derived CDR1 and CDR2 are MNHNS and SASEGT. The CDR3 is made up of 17 amino acids. Trimming shortened V by 4 bases and J by 5 bases, and 21 bases separated the two germline ends. The CDR3 sequence: CASSGTPGSQLNNEQFF. The CDR3 region has the DNA TGTGCCAGCAGTGGGACTCCCGGGTCACAGTTGAACAATGAGCAGTTCTTC.

The gene calls are TRBV20-1 and TRBJ2-1; D unresolved. Germline V gene lookup returns CDR1 DFQATT and CDR2 SNEGSKA (reference sequence). V gave up 5 bases and J gave up 8 bases, with 10 bases separating them. The CDR3 contains 11 residues. The CDR3 nucleotides read TGCAGTGCTGGAAATAGCTATGAGCAGTTCTTC. It codes for CSAGNSYEQFF.

This sequence joins TRBV5-6 and TRBJ2-7, with unresolved D. V shed 0 bases and J shed 3 bases, with 7 bases lying between them. Germline CDR1 is SGHDT and CDR2 is YYEEEE. The CDR3 sequence is 13 residues long. As DNA, the CDR3 is TGTGCCAGCAGCTTGGCGGGTATCTACGAGCAGTACTTC. Amino acid sequence: CASSLAGIYEQYF.

This sequence joins TRBV5-1 and TRBJ2-1; 8 nucleotides agree with TRBD2. V lost 4 bases and J lost 6; bases outside the gene matches: 12. Germline CDR1 reads SGHRS; CDR2 reads YFSETQ. The CDR3 totals 16 residues. CDR3 nucleotides: TGCGCCAGCAGCCCGATAGCGGGAATGAGTGGCAATGAGCAGTTCTTC. This encodes CASSPIAGMSGNEQFF.

This chain links TRBV7-9 with TRBJ2-1; D may be TRBD2 (6 bases). Per germline, CDR1 SEHNR and CDR2 FQNEAQ (reference sequence). This CDR3 contains 15 residues. With 2 bases removed from V and 9 bases from J, the gap between germline ends came to 17 bases. The CDR3 spells CASSLQLEGRGEQFF. The CDR3 DNA is TGTGCCAGCAGCTTACAACTAGAAGGGCGGGGTGAGCAGTTCTTC. Looking up the rest from reference TRBV7-9 and TRBJ2-1 gives the full variable domain: DTGVSQNPRHKITKRGQNVTFRCDPISEHNRLYWYRQTLGQGPEFLTYFQNEAQLEKSRLLSDRFSAERPKGSFSTLEIQRTEQGDSAMYLCASSLQLEGRGEQFFGPGTRLTVL.

V gene TRBV5-6 combines with J gene TRBJ2-5, with TRBD2 matching over 7 bases. This CDR3 spans 15 amino acids. The germline V gene encodes CDR1 SGHDT and CDR2 YYEEEE. Germline trimming cut 2 bases from V and 7 bases from J; bases unmatched to any gene: 11. This CDR3 reads CASSLGRRPGGTQYF. The CDR3 coding sequence is TGTGCCAGCAGCTTAGGAAGACGCCCGGGGGGGACCCAGTACTTC.

The table lists this clone with a count of one. J is TRBJ2-3 and V is TRBV29-1, with D perhaps TRBD1 (5 bases). Trimming took 4 bases from V and 5 from J, leaving 10 bases between them. The germline V gene encodes CDR1 SQVTM and CDR2 ANQGSEA. CDR3 length equals 12 residues. The CDR3 bases are TGCAGCGTTGCTCCAGGGCAAGATACGCAGTATTTT. Amino acids: CSVAPGQDTQYF.

About this clone: The sample carries other DNA sequences with the same CDR3. The rearrangement uses TRBV5-1 and TRBJ2-5; TRBD1 is a possible D gene (5 bases). Germline CDR1 SGHRS, CDR2 YFSETQ. The CDR3 extends over 12 amino acids. V was trimmed by 3 bases and J by 4 bases, leaving 7 bases between them. The CDR3 loop reads CASSYQGETQYF. CDR3 nucleotides: TGCGCCAGCAGCTACCAGGGAGAGACCCAGTACTTC.

The gene calls are TRBV4-3 and TRBJ2-7; 8 bases align to TRBD1. The junction had 15 bases not matched to a gene; V was cut back by 4 bases and J by 1 base. The CDR3 covers 18 residues. CDR1 and CDR2 (germline): LGHNA, YSLEER. CDR3: CASSRPPRARDRSYEQYF. The CDR3, as DNA: TGCGCCAGCAGCCGCCCCCCCCGGGCCAGGGACAGGTCCTACGAGCAGTACTTC.